The 19 T cell receptor beta chains presented below share a single source sample, sequenced in a study of metastatic and nonmetastatic thyroid tumors. Among the patients, none had received any treatment before thyroid surgery. TCRdb re-called clones from the PCR reads using MiXCR. The sample has tens of thousands of clones; over 20% are singletons. Sequenced sample: blood. The receptors here all came from a male donor with papillary thyroid cancer or a benign thyroid nodule (not recorded which). Some clones in this sample may be carry-over from other donors' samples.

This chain joins TRBV20-1 and TRBJ1-2; tentative D call: TRBD1 (5 bases). Germline V CDR1 and CDR2: DFQATT, SNEGSKA (reference sequence). The CDR3 length is 12 residues. Trimming stripped 5 bases from V and 3 bases from J, with 10 bases between. Here the CDR3 reads CSAVDSHYGYTF. The CDR3 DNA follows: TGCAGTGCTGTAGACAGTCACTATGGCTACACCTTC.

The chain has TRBV6-2 or TRBV6-3 and TRBJ2-3; 14 nucleotides line up with TRBD2. After removal of 2 bases from V and 3 bases from J, the junction contained 10 bases not matched to a gene. From germline, CDR1 is MNHEY and CDR2 SVGEGT. The CDR3 runs 19 residues. The CDR3 DNA is TGTGCCAGCAGTTACGGGCGGACTAGCGGGGGGTTAGGTACAGATACGCAGTATTTT. Translating gives CASSYGRTSGGLGTDTQYF.

The chain carries TRBV30 and TRBJ1-5; D remains unclear. The CDR3 runs 13 residues. Trimming cost V 0 bases and J 7 bases, with 10 bases left between them. CDR1 and CDR2 from the germline V gene are GTSNPN and SVGIG (reference sequence). The CDR3 nucleotides read TGTGCCTGGAGTGTAAAAACTGGGCAGCCCCAGCATTTT. Its protein is CAWSVKTGQPQHF.

In its sample, this clone was seen many times. V gene TRBV5-1 combines with J gene TRBJ2-1; 11 nucleotides line up with TRBD2. The CDR3 is made up of 15 amino acids. In germline, CDR1 is SGHRS, CDR2 YFSETQ. Trimming cost V 4 bases and J 5 bases; bases outside gene matches: 5. The CDR3 region is CASSHLAGGHNEQFF. CDR3 DNA sequence: TGCGCCAGCAGCCACCTAGCGGGGGGCCACAATGAGCAGTTCTTC.

V and J are TRBV5-8 and TRBJ2-7, with 12 bases aligning to TRBD2. Germline V gene lookup returns CDR1 SGHTS and CDR2 YDEGEE. There are 15 residues in the CDR3. The V and J ends lost 0 bases and 2 bases, in that order; junction bases with no gene match: 0. The CDR3 spells CASSLGLAGAYEQYF. As DNA, the CDR3 is TGTGCCAGCAGCTTGGGACTAGCGGGAGCCTACGAGCAGTACTTC.

The V call is TRBV20-1, the J call TRBJ2-3, with no clear D. The CDR3 has 11 amino acids. Germline V lookup: CDR1 DFQATT, CDR2 SNEGSKA (reference sequence). The CDR3 DNA is TGCAGCTCACCGCCGGGAGATACGCAGTATTTT. Residues: CSSPPGDTQYF.

Many counts were recorded for this clone. This sequence joins TRBV27 and TRBJ1-6; weak D call: TRBD1 (5 bases). The germline V gene encodes CDR1 MNHEY and CDR2 SMNVEV (reference sequence). Between the trimmed V and J ends, which lost 6 bases and 10 bases, there was a span of 16 bases. The CDR3 loop spans 14 amino acids. CDR3 amino acids: CASSRRDLLSPLHF. The CDR3 coding sequence is TGTGCCAGCAGCCGCCGGGACCTACTCTCACCCCTCCACTTT.

This chain links TRBV11-3 with TRBJ2-3; D is unclear. Germline V lookup: CDR1 SGHNT, CDR2 YENEEA. The germline V and J ends were trimmed by 2 bases and 9 bases, with 18 bases remaining between them. This CDR3 contains 15 residues. In DNA form, the CDR3 reads TGTGCCAGCAGCTTACAGTTCAAAACAGCACCCACGCAGTATTTT. Its translation: CASSLQFKTAPTQYF.

The V and J genes are TRBV24-1 and TRBJ2-1; perhaps TRBD1 as D (5 bases). The CDR3 has 15 amino acids. The ends were cut back, 2 bases at V and 0 bases at J, with 7 bases in the middle. Germline V CDR1 and CDR2: KGHDR, SFDVKD. CDR3 in DNA: TGTGCCACCAGTGATTGTCAGGGCTCCTACAATGAGCAGTTCTTC. Protein: CATSDCQGSYNEQFF.

In regard to this clone: The germline gene is not matched at one end of the junction; a read error may be the cause. This chain connects TRBV11-3 to TRBJ1-2; 9 nucleotides line up with TRBD1. The CDR3 has 15 amino acids. Germline loops: CDR1 SGHNT, CDR2 YENEEA. CDR3 sequence (DNA): TGTCCCAGCAGCCCCCGCCTACAGGGGGCTTTCGGCGACACCTTC. Encoded protein: CPSSPRLQGAFGDTF.

The table lists this clone with many counts. The V call is TRBV6-4, the J call TRBJ2-2, with unresolved D. Germline CDR1 reads MRHNA; CDR2 reads SNTAGT. V shed 3 bases and J shed 2 bases, with 4 bases lying between them. The CDR3 has 13 residues. The CDR3 is CASSEHNTGELFF. CDR3 bases: TGTGCCAGCAGTGAACACAACACCGGGGAGCTGTTTTTT.

This clone was observed many times. The V call is TRBV6-2 or TRBV6-3, the J call TRBJ2-7, with 10 nucleotides matching TRBD2. Per germline, CDR1 MNHEY and CDR2 SVGEGT. This CDR3 contains 13 residues. After removal of 5 bases from V and 6 bases from J, the junction contained 4 bases not matched to a gene. As DNA, the CDR3 is TGTGCCAGCAGTCTAGCGGGAGAGTTCGAGCAGTACTTC. Protein: CASSLAGEFEQYF.

This clone was observed many times. The CDR3, as DNA: TGCAGTGCTAGAAAGGGACAGGTTTACAATGAGCAGTTCTTC. Translating it yields CSARKGQVYNEQFF. The chain joins TRBV20-1 to TRBJ2-1, with 8 nucleotides matching TRBD1. The junction had 4 bases not matched to a gene; V was cut back by 2 bases and J by 4 bases. The CDR3 is made up of 14 amino acids. CDR1 is DFQATT, CDR2 SNEGSKA, per germline (reference sequence).

This clone ranks as medium-sized. The chain combines TRBV9 with TRBJ1-5; no definite D call. The germline V gene has CDR1 SGDLS and CDR2 YYNGEE. V was trimmed by 0 bases and J by 4 bases, leaving 8 bases between them. The CDR3 spans 14 residues. Here the CDR3 DNA reads TGTGCCAGCAGCGTAGGTATAGGGAATCAGCCCCAGCATTTT. Protein product: CASSVGIGNQPQHF.

The chain employs TRBV20-1 and TRBJ2-2; D gene ambiguous. This CDR3 has 15 residues. Germline assignment: CDR1 DFQATT and CDR2 SNEGSKA (reference sequence). V lost 0 bases and J 1 base, leaving 9 bases between the germline ends. Here the CDR3 DNA reads TGCAGTGCTAGAGACCGGAATGGGAACACCGGGGAGCTGTTTTTT. Translation gives CSARDRNGNTGELFF.

This clone was seen only a few times. The junction does not match germline at one end; this may be a read error. The chain links TRBV15 to TRBJ1-5; the D is unclear. This CDR3 is 15 amino acids long. CDR1 is LNHNV, CDR2 YYDKDF, per germline (reference sequence). The CDR3 protein is CANSRTKLGGQTQHF. As DNA, the CDR3 is TGTGCCAACAGCAGAACGAAGCTAGGCGGTCAGACCCAGCATTTT.

This clone rates as medium-sized (0.01 to 0.1%). V gene TRBV5-1 combines with J gene TRBJ1-2, with D maybe TRBD1 (6 bases). Trimming took off 0 bases at V and 5 bases at J, with 11 bases between the two ends. Germline CDR1 and CDR2: SGHRS and YFSETQ. This CDR3 spans 14 amino acids. DNA of the CDR3: TGCGCCAGCAGCTTGGTGGGGGGCGAGTATGGCTACACCTTC. Residues: CASSLVGGEYGYTF.

Ten or more counts support this clone. A read error may explain this, as a much larger clone is one base away. This chain uses TRBV30 with TRBJ1-6; D perhaps matches TRBD1 (6 bases). CDR1 is GTSNPN, CDR2 SVGIG, per germline (reference sequence). CDR3 length: 14 amino acids. CDR3 loop: CAWTGTRGQSPPHF. CDR3 nucleotides: TGTGCCTGGACAGGGACTAGGGGACAATCACCCCCCCACTTT.

This clone occurred a few times. V is TRBV9 and J is TRBJ2-7, with 7 bases that match TRBD1. The CDR3 runs to 14 residues. V dropped 4 bases and J dropped 6; count of bases not matched to a gene: 10. Germline CDR1 reads SGDLS; CDR2 reads YYNGEE. The CDR3, as DNA: TGTGCCAGCAGCACAAGACAGGGTGGCGGCGAGCAGTACTTC. This gives the protein CASSTRQGGGEQYF.